The 5 T cell receptor beta chains below all came from one sample that was sequenced in a study of T cells in Graves' hyperthyroidism and ophthalmopathy. RNA transcripts gave rise to amplified TCR beta CDR3 regions. HTBI primers were used for first-round RT-PCR of the TCR CDR3. From the multiplex PCR reads, TCRdb called clonotypes with MiXCR, one entry per CDR3 protein. The sample has 500,000 to 650,000 distinct CDR3 sequences, about a sixth seen once. The sample was blood. These receptors all come from a woman aged 18-29 years with Graves' ophthalmopathy.

In this sample, this clonotype turned up many times. The chain links TRBV12-3 or TRBV12-4 to TRBJ2-5; D not certain. CDR3 length: 12 amino acids. With 1 base removed from V and 9 bases from J, the gap between germline ends came to 9 bases. The CDR3 loop reads CASSLDQTAQYF. The DNA of the CDR3 is TGTGCCAGCAGTTTAGACCAGACGGCCCAGTACTTC.

This clonotype was seen repeatedly, ten times or more. V and J are TRBV6-2 or TRBV6-3 and TRBJ1-2, with a tentative D call TRBD1 (6 bases). V lost 7 bases and J 4 bases, leaving 16 bases between the germline ends. The CDR3 spans 14 residues. CDR1 MNHEY and CDR2 SVGEGT come from the germline V gene. The CDR3 region is CASNVRDRSYGYTF. The CDR3 coding sequence is TGTGCCAGCAATGTGCGCGACAGGAGCTATGGCTACACCTTC.

In its sample, this clonotype was seen many times. This chain links TRBV2 with TRBJ1-1; 8 bases line up with TRBD1. CDR3 length equals 13 residues. J was trimmed by 5 bases and V by 8 bases; bases with no gene match: 7. Germline V gene sequence: CDR1 SNHLY, CDR2 FYNNEI. The CDR3 sequence: CASYRGEVTEAFF. The CDR3 nucleotides read TGTGCCAGCTACAGGGGGGAGGTAACTGAAGCTTTCTTT.

This clonotype was picked up a small number of times. This chain joins TRBV19 and TRBJ2-1; the match to TRBD1 covers 7 bases. V gave up 8 bases and J gave up 0 bases; unmatched junction bases: 7. The CDR3 runs 15 residues. Germline V lookup: CDR1 LNHDA, CDR2 SQIVND (reference sequence). CDR3 sequence: CASSRTGFSYNEQFF. The CDR3 coding sequence is TGTGCCAGTTCCAGGACAGGTTTCTCCTACAATGAGCAGTTCTTC.

A few counts support this clonotype. The chain joins TRBV9 to TRBJ2-1, with 12 nucleotides matching TRBD1. The CDR3 runs to 14 residues. The J segment lost 8 bases and the V segment lost 2 bases, leaving 2 bases of the junction unmatched. Per the germline V gene, CDR1 is SGDLS and CDR2 is YYNGEE. CDR3 amino acids: CASSVGTGGYEQFF. Here the CDR3 DNA reads TGTGCCAGCAGCGTCGGGACAGGGGGCTATGAGCAGTTCTTC.